Sequencing of this T cell receptor beta chain was carried out in a study of T-cell memory formation after mild COVID-19. There are a few counts of this clonotype. Antigen: not known. TCRdb fed the 5' RACE reads into MiXCR, producing one record per CDR3 protein. The table records about 420,000 distinct CDR3 sequences, 20% to 30% of them present only once. Study results and limitations: Confirmation was lacking for SARS-CoV-2 specificity of second-wave clones that peaked on day 37. Contracting clones, day 15 to 85, had balanced CD4/CD8, and later expanders favored CD4+.

V dropped 1 base and J dropped 0 bases, with 3 bases sitting between them. Germline values: CDR1 SNHLY, CDR2 FYNNEI. The length of the CDR3 is 14 residues. The sequence derives from an adult woman who had mild COVID-19 (a few samples of this study predate the infection). Cell type and time point are not known. The source material was PBMCs or a T cell subset sorted from them (not recorded which). The chain is built from TRBV2 and TRBJ2-2, with D uncertain. The CDR3 protein is CASSEVSNTGELFF. DNA for the CDR3: TGTGCCAGCAGTGAAGTTTCGAACACCGGGGAGCTGTTTTTT.